This entry lists 27 T cell receptor beta chains sequenced from one sample in a study of cytomegalovirus exposure and HLA in healthy donors. Researchers ran the PCR with 60 Vbeta and 13 Jbeta primers. TCRdb's copy holds only in-frame clones and misses some; the assay was immunoSEQ multiplex PCR. The sample contains about 190,000 clones, over 75% of which appear only once. Sequenced input: PBMCs. These TCRs come from a man aged 40-55 years in good health and CMV-seropositive.

This rearrangement joins TRBV5-4 to TRBJ2-2; D might be TRBD2 (5 bases). Per germline, CDR1 SGHNT and CDR2 YYREEE (reference sequence). Deletions cut 4 bases from V and 4 bases from J, with 14 bases between. CDR3 length: 15 residues. CDR3 DNA: TGTGCCAGCAGCCCGGACGGCGGAGGCACCGGGGAGCTGTTTTTT. Its translation is CASSPDGGGTGELFF. The whole variable domain, remainder taken from reference TRBV5-4 and TRBJ2-2, is ETGVTQSPTHLIKTRGQQVTLRCSSQSGHNTVSWYQQALGQGPQFIFQYYREEENGRGNFPPRFSGLQFPNYSSELNVNALELDDSALYLCASSPDGGGTGELFFGEGSRLTVL.

The chain joins TRBV7-8 to TRBJ2-2, with unresolved D. V lost 11 bases to trimming and J lost 3 bases, with 13 bases between them. Germline CDR1 is SGHVS and CDR2 is FQNEAQ. The length of the CDR3 is 13 residues. The CDR3 loop reads CASRGRDTGELFF. The CDR3 DNA reads TGTGCCTCCCGAGGTCGGGACACCGGGGAGCTGTTTTTT.

As to this clone: One junction end does not reproduce the germline sequence, and a read error may be involved. This rearrangement joins TRBV7-7 to TRBJ2-1; TRBD2 is a possible D gene (6 bases). Germline V lookup: CDR1 SSHAT, CDR2 FNYEAQ (reference sequence). The CDR3 spans 15 residues. The CDR3, as DNA: TGTGCTAGCAGCTTAGAGGCGGGGCGGTACAATGAGCAGTTCTTC. This encodes CASSLEAGRYNEQFF.

The rearrangement joins TRBV6-4 to TRBJ2-2; tentatively, D is TRBD1 (5 bases). This CDR3 has 16 residues. V lost 0 bases to trimming and J lost 5 bases, with 13 bases between them. The germline CDR1 and CDR2 sequences are MRHNA and SNTAGT. CDR3 residues: CASSDSAGIPTGELFF. Here the CDR3 DNA reads TGTGCCAGCAGTGACTCGGCAGGGATACCTACCGGGGAGCTGTTTTTT.

In its sample, this clone was seen a few times. The chain has TRBV10-3 and TRBJ1-1; possibly TRBD1 for D (6 bases). V shed 5 bases and J shed 1 base, with 11 bases lying between them. Per the germline V gene, CDR1 is ENHRY and CDR2 is SYGVKD. The CDR3 is 14 residues long. The CDR3 loop reads CAISTGTSNTEAFF. The CDR3 DNA sequence: TGTGCCATCAGTACAGGGACATCGAACACTGAAGCTTTCTTT.

There are a few counts of this clone. The rearrangement joins TRBV7-8 to TRBJ1-6; no definite D call. CDR3 length: 14 amino acids. V lost 2 bases, J lost 9 bases, and 11 bases lay in between. The germline gives CDR1 SGHVS, CDR2 FQNEAQ. The CDR3 here is CASSLLLRGSPLHF. CDR3 nucleotides: TGTGCCAGCAGCTTACTCCTACGGGGTTCACCCCTCCACTTT.

The DNA of the CDR3 is TGTGCCAGCAGCCCACGGACTAGCGGGGGGACAGATACGCAGTATTTT. Protein sequence: CASSPRTSGGTDTQYF. The chain combines TRBV27 with TRBJ2-3; 14 nucleotides agree with TRBD2. Germline assignment: CDR1 MNHEY and CDR2 SMNVEV (reference sequence). CDR3 length equals 16 residues. The trim removed 6 bases at V and 3 bases at J, leaving 5 bases unmatched.

This clone showed up just once. The DNA of the CDR3 is TGTGCCAGCACCCTTGTGGGGCGAAATGAAAAACTGTTTTTT. Its translation is CASTLVGRNEKLFF. The gene calls are TRBV28 and TRBJ1-4; D may be TRBD1 (5 bases). The germline V gene encodes CDR1 MDHEN and CDR2 SYDVKM. V lost 7 bases and J lost 5, with 14 bases in between. This CDR3 comprises 14 residues. Complete variable domain (other parts from reference TRBV28 and TRBJ1-4): DVKVTQSSRYLVKRTGEKVFLECVQDMDHENMFWYRQDPGLGLRLIYFSYDVKMKEKGDIPEGYSVSREKKERFSLILESASTNQTSMYLCASTLVGRNEKLFFGSGTQLSVL.

The chain carries TRBV7-9 and TRBJ2-3; the match to TRBD2 covers 7 bases. This CDR3 spans 13 amino acids. CDR1 is SEHNR and CDR2 is FQNEAQ in the germline V gene (reference sequence). V trimming: 1 base; J trimming: 9 bases; junction bases outside the gene matches: 4. The CDR3 region is CASSLGDYSTQYF. For the CDR3, the DNA is TGTGCCAGCAGCTTAGGGGACTACTCCACGCAGTATTTT.

This clone was detected once. V is TRBV7-6 and J is TRBJ2-5; D remains ambiguous. The CDR3 loop spans 13 amino acids. Germline loops: CDR1 SGHVS, CDR2 FNYEAQ. The V end was cut by 5 bases, the J end by 2 bases, with 9 bases between. The DNA of the CDR3 is TGTGCCAGCAGCCTACAGCCGCAAGAGACCCAGTACTTC. Its translation is CASSLQPQETQYF.

V and J are TRBV6-1 and TRBJ2-3; 12 positions match TRBD1. V lost 10 bases to trimming and J lost 3 bases; unmatched junction nucleotides: 5. Germline assignment: CDR1 MNHNS and CDR2 SASEGT. This CDR3 is built from 14 residues. The CDR3: CAIGDRGRTDTQYF. DNA of the CDR3: TGTGCCATCGGGGACAGGGGGCGAACAGATACGCAGTATTTT.

The V call is TRBV6-6, the J call TRBJ2-7; 10 bases are a match to TRBD1. V was pared by 0 bases and J by 4 bases, with 3 bases of the junction left unmatched. Germline lookup yields CDR1 MNHNY and CDR2 SVGAGI (reference sequence). This CDR3 has 15 residues. The CDR3 region has the DNA TGTGCCAGCAGTTACTCCGGGACAGGGGTTTACGAGCAGTACTTC. It yields the protein CASSYSGTGVYEQYF.

The chain carries TRBV15 and TRBJ1-4; 8 nucleotides line up with TRBD1. Germline-derived CDR1 and CDR2 are LNHNV and YYDKDF (reference sequence). The ends lost 1 base at V and 0 bases at J; junction bases unmatched: 16. This CDR3 has 21 amino acids. CDR3 amino acids: CATSRAINGPGQVATNEKLFF. The DNA for the CDR3 is TGTGCCACCAGCAGAGCAATTAACGGACCGGGACAGGTAGCAACTAATGAAAAACTGTTTTTT.

V and J are TRBV29-1 and TRBJ2-7; maybe TRBD2 (6 bases). The CDR3 extends over 15 amino acids. CDR1 and CDR2 from the germline V gene are SQVTM and ANQGSEA. The CDR3 region has the DNA TGCATTCCCGAGGGACTCCACCTGGCTCTCAACGAGCAGTACTTC. This encodes CIPEGLHLALNEQYF.

The rearrangement joins TRBV6-4 to TRBJ2-3, with 7 positions matching TRBD1. There are 14 residues in the CDR3. Germline trimming cut 7 bases from V and 0 bases from J; bases unmatched to any gene: 4. Germline values: CDR1 MRHNA, CDR2 SNTAGT. The CDR3 DNA sequence: TGTGCCAGCATCACAGGGGCTAGCACAGATACGCAGTATTTT. Translation: CASITGASTDTQYF.

The chain carries TRBV11-2 and TRBJ2-1, with TRBD2 as a possible D gene (5 bases). The CDR3 length is 13 residues. Trimming removed 4 bases from V and 5 bases from J, with 9 bases in between. The germline V gene has CDR1 SGHAT and CDR2 FQNNGV. The CDR3 sequence: CASSSDGDNEQFF. The CDR3, as DNA: TGTGCCAGCAGCTCGGACGGGGACAATGAGCAGTTCTTC. The complete variable domain, with remaining parts taken from reference TRBV11-2 and TRBJ2-1, reads EAGVAQSPRYKIIEKRQSVAFWCNPISGHATLYWYQQILGQGPKLLIQFQNNGVVDDSQLPKDRFSAERLKGVDSTLKIQPAKLEDSAVYLCASSSDGDNEQFFGPGTRLTVL.

The rearrangement links TRBV27 to TRBJ1-1; a possible D gene is TRBD1 (5 bases). Trimming cost V 3 bases and J 5 bases, with 10 bases left between them. The CDR3 covers 13 residues. Germline lookup yields CDR1 MNHEY and CDR2 SMNVEV (reference sequence). The CDR3 DNA sequence: TGTGCCAGCAGTTTGCAGGGTTCGACTGAAGCTTTCTTT. This sequence encodes CASSLQGSTEAFF.

This chain joins TRBV27 and TRBJ2-1; D may be TRBD2 (6 bases). Per the germline V gene, CDR1 is MNHEY and CDR2 is SMNVEV (reference sequence). V was shortened by 6 bases and J by 0 bases, with 15 bases between the two germline ends. The CDR3 is 16 residues long. As DNA, the CDR3 is TGTGCCAGCAGGGGGAGTCTAGCGAGCTCCTACAATGAGCAGTTCTTC. It yields the protein CASRGSLASSYNEQFF.

This clone appeared a single time. The J gene is TRBJ2-5, the V gene TRBV7-2, with D possibly TRBD1 on 6 matching bases. The CDR3 spans 15 residues. CDR1 and CDR2 (germline): SGHTA, FQGNSA. With 0 bases removed from V and 6 bases from J, the gap between germline ends came to 14 bases. CDR3: CASSLAQTGRQTQYF. The CDR3 bases are TGTGCCAGCAGCTTAGCGCAAACAGGGCGGCAGACCCAGTACTTC.

The J gene is TRBJ2-1, the V gene TRBV5-6, with 10 bases fitting TRBD1. V gave up 4 bases and J gave up 12 bases; unmatched junction bases: 7. This CDR3 is 13 amino acids long. Germline-derived CDR1 and CDR2 are SGHDT and YYEEEE. The CDR3 protein is CASSRQGASGQFF. CDR3 DNA sequence: TGTGCCAGCAGCCGACAGGGGGCGAGTGGGCAGTTCTTC.

This clone was observed a handful of times. The chain recombines TRBV7-9 with TRBJ2-7; TRBD2 is a possible D gene (7 bases). V lost 1 base and J lost 0, with 19 bases in between. The germline gives CDR1 SEHNR, CDR2 FQNEAQ (reference sequence). This CDR3 comprises 18 residues. The CDR3 coding sequence is TGTGCCAGCAGCTTAGGAGGGGGGCAGGGCGGGAGCTCCTACGAGCAGTACTTC. Amino acid sequence: CASSLGGGQGGSSYEQYF.

V is TRBV28 and J is TRBJ1-5; maybe TRBD1 (6 bases). Germline CDR1 MDHEN, CDR2 SYDVKM. The CDR3 extends over 17 amino acids. V dropped 5 bases and J dropped 4 bases, with 21 bases sitting between them. The CDR3 loop is CASSDPPRGGRNQPQHF. For the CDR3, the DNA is TGTGCCAGCAGTGACCCGCCCAGGGGCGGGAGGAATCAGCCCCAGCATTTT.

This chain connects TRBV11-2 to TRBJ2-3, with D unclear. This CDR3 comprises 13 residues. The germline V gene encodes CDR1 SGHAT and CDR2 FQNNGV. V was pared by 0 bases and J by 5 bases, with 6 bases between. CDR3 sequence: CASSLDPGDTQYF. Written as DNA, the CDR3 is TGTGCCAGCAGCTTAGATCCGGGAGATACGCAGTATTTT.

V gene TRBV7-9 combines with J gene TRBJ1-4; D perhaps matches TRBD1 (6 bases). CDR3 size: 14 residues. The V end lost 1 base, the J end lost 7 bases, and 10 bases lay between the germline ends. The germline CDR1 and CDR2 sequences are SEHNR and FQNEAQ (reference sequence). This chain's CDR3 is CASSLVTGSEKLFF. The CDR3, as DNA: TGTGCCAGCAGCTTAGTAACAGGGAGTGAAAAACTGTTTTTT.

The gene calls are TRBV6-1 and TRBJ2-3; 7 bases align to TRBD1. Per germline, CDR1 MNHNS and CDR2 SASEGT. V lost 6 bases, J lost 4 bases, and 7 bases stayed unmatched. The CDR3 extends over 14 amino acids. The DNA of the CDR3 is TGTGCCAGCAGCGACAGGGATGGGGCAGATACGCAGTATTTT. Its protein product is CASSDRDGADTQYF.

The CDR3 nucleotides are TGCGCCAGCAGCGGATGGACAGGGACAATTACGTCCGGGGAGCTGTTTTTT. It codes for CASSGWTGTITSGELFF. The genes are TRBV5-1 and TRBJ2-2; 8 nucleotides agree with TRBD1. CDR1 and CDR2 from the germline V gene are SGHRS and YFSETQ. V dropped 4 bases and J dropped 6; count of bases not matched to a gene: 14. The CDR3 extends over 17 amino acids.

This chain connects TRBV5-8 to TRBJ2-3, with 7 nucleotides matching TRBD2. CDR3 length: 14 residues. Trimming cost V 4 bases and J 1 base; bases outside gene matches: 3. Germline CDR1 and CDR2: SGHTS and YDEGEE. The CDR3 region is CASSRLAGTDTQYF. The CDR3 DNA reads TGTGCCAGCAGCCGTCTAGCGGGCACAGATACGCAGTATTTT.